The clone carrying this T cell receptor beta chain was seen at least ten times. This sample stems from a study of early T cells in non-severe SARS-CoV-2 infection. Study summary: Unpaired chains resulted from sequencing bulk RNA of unsorted whole blood.

Attachment of unique molecular identifiers was made to individual cDNA molecules. Each CDR3 protein is one row after TCRdb ran MiXCR on the 5' RACE reads. The repertoire holds around 22,000 distinct CDR3 sequences, with 3% to 4.5% as singletons. This CDR3 is built from 11 residues. Trimming left V 5 bases short and J 4 bases short, with 6 bases between. Germline V gene lookup returns CDR1 MNHNS and CDR2 SASEGT. The origin of this receptor is an adult who was a healthcare worker with PCR-confirmed SARS-CoV-2 infection or an uninfected control (not recorded which). Source material: whole blood. The rearrangement joins TRBV6-1 to TRBJ2-7; D is undetermined. CDR3 coding DNA: TGTGCCAGCAGTCTACCTTACGAGCAGTACTTC. Translated, it gives CASSLPYEQYF.